This entry features one T cell receptor (beta chain) sequence. Its antigen is not known. These data come from a study of CD8+ T cells in alopecia areata. Following extraction, RNA underwent reverse transcription to cDNA, which served as the sequencing template. Sequencing used immunoSEQ multiplex PCR; TCRdb keeps in-frame clones, though not all of them. The sample yields fewer than 250,000 clones, 55% to 70% seen once. Treatment in this sample: oral pan-JAK inhibitor, 5-10 mg twice daily. Alopecia areata patients provided lesional scalp punch biopsies and peripheral blood, both collected for the study. Whole-study findings and limits: Shared TCR sequences were less clear between patients than in mice, possibly partly from HLA diversity. The link between baseline CD8+ expansion and response remains uncertain with one nonresponder.

The source was CD4+ T cells sorted from blood, collected at week 4, from a patient treated with tofacitinib. This sequence was found in a human donor with alopecia areata.

CDR3 bases: TGTGCCAGCGGGTCGCTCTCTGGGGCCAACGTCCTGACTTTC. This translates into CASGSLSGANVLTF. The J gene is TRBJ2-6, the V gene TRBV7-3, with D uncertain. Between the trimmed V and J ends, which lost 8 bases and 0 bases, there was a span of 8 bases. Germline lookup yields CDR1 SGHTA and CDR2 FQGTGA. The CDR3 totals 14 residues.